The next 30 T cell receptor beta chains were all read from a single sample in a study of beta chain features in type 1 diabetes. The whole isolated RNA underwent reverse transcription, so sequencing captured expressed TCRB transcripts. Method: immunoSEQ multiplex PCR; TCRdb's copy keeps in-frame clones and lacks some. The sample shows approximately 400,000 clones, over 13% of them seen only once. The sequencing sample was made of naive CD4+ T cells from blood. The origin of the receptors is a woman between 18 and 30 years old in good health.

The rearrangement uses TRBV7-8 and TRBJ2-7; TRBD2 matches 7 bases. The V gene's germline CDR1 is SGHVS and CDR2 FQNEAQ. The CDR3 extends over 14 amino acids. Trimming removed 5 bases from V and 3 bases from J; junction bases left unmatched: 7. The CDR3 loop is CASSGLAEFYEQYF. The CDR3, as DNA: TGTGCCAGCAGCGGGCTAGCGGAGTTCTACGAGCAGTACTTC.

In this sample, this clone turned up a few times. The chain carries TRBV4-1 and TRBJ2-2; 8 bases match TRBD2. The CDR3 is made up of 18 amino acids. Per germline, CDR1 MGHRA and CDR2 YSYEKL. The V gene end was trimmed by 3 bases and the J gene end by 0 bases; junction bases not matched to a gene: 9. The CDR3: CASSQGGGRSANTGELFF. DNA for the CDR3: TGCGCCAGCAGCCAGGGGGGCGGGAGGAGCGCGAACACCGGGGAGCTGTTTTTT.

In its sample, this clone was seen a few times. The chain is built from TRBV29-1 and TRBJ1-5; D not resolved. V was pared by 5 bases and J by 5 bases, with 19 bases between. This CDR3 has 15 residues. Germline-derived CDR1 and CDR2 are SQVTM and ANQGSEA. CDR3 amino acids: CSVRTVEGVHQPQHF. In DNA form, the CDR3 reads TGCAGCGTTCGGACGGTGGAGGGAGTACATCAGCCCCAGCATTTT.

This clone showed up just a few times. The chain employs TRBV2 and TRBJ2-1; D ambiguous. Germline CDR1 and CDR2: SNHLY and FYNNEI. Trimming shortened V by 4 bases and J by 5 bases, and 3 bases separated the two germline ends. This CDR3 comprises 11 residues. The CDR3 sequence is CASSAHNEQFF. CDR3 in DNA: TGTGCCAGCAGTGCTCACAATGAGCAGTTCTTC.

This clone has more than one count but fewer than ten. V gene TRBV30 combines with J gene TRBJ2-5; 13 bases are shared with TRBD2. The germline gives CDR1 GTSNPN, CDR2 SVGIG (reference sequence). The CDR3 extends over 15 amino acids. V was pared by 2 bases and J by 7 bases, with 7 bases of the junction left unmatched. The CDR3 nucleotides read TGTGCCTGGAGTCGGACTAGCGGGAGTGGGGGGACCCAGTACTTC. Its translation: CAWSRTSGSGGTQYF.

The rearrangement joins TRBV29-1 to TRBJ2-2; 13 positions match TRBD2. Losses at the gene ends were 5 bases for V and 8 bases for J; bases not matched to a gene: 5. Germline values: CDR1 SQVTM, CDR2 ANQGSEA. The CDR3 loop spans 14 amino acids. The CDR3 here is CSVRTSGSLGELFF. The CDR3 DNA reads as TGCAGCGTTCGGACTAGCGGGAGTTTGGGGGAGCTGTTTTTT.

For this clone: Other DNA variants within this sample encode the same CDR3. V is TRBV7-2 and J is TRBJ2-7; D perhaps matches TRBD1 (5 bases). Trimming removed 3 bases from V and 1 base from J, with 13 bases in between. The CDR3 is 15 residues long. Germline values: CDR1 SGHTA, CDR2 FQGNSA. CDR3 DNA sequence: TGTGCCAGCAGCTTTGGTCAGGGTCTTTCCTACGAGCAGTACTTC. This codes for CASSFGQGLSYEQYF. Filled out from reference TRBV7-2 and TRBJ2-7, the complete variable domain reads GAGVSQSPSNKVTEKGKDVELRCDPISGHTALYWYRQSLGQGLEFLIYFQGNSAPDKSGLPSDRFSAERTGGSVSTLTIQRTQQEDSAVYLCASSFGQGLSYEQYFGPGTRLTVT.

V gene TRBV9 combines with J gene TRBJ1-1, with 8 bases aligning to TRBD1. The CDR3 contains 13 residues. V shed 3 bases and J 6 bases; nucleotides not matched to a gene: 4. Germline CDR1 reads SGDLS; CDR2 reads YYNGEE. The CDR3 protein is CASSGSGGSEAFF. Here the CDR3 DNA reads TGTGCCAGCAGCGGATCAGGGGGCTCTGAAGCTTTCTTT.

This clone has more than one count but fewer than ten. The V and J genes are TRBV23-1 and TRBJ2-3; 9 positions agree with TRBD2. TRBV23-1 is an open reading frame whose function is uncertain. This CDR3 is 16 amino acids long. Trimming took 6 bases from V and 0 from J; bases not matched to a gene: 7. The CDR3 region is CASSHGLASSTDTQYF. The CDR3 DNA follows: TGCGCCAGCAGCCACGGACTAGCGTCAAGCACAGATACGCAGTATTTT.

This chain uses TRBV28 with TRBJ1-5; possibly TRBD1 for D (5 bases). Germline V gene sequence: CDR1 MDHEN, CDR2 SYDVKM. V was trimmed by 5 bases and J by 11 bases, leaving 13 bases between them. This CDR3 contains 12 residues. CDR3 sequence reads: CASSTIAGAQHF. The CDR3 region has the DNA TGTGCCAGCAGTACCATAGCGGGGGCCCAGCATTTT.

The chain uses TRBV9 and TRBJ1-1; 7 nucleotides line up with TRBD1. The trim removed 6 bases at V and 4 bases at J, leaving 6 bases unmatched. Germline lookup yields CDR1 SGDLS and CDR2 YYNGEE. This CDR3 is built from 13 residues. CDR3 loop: CASMGQSGTEAFF. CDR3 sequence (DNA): TGTGCCAGCATGGGACAGTCGGGCACTGAAGCTTTCTTT.

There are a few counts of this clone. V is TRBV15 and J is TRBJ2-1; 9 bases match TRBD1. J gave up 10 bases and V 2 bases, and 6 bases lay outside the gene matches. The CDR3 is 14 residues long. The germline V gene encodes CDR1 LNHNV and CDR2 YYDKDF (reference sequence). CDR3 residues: CATSRSGTGSEQFF. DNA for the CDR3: TGTGCCACCAGCAGATCTGGGACAGGGAGCGAGCAGTTCTTC.

CDR3 amino acids: CASSSNPGTKGAEQYF. The CDR3 DNA reads as TGCGCCAGCAGCTCGAATCCCGGGACCAAGGGGGCAGAGCAGTACTTC. This chain links TRBV5-1 with TRBJ2-7; 7 positions match TRBD1. CDR1 and CDR2 (germline): SGHRS, YFSETQ. This CDR3 has 16 residues. With 3 bases clipped from V and 7 bases from J, the junction kept 16 bases outside the gene matches.

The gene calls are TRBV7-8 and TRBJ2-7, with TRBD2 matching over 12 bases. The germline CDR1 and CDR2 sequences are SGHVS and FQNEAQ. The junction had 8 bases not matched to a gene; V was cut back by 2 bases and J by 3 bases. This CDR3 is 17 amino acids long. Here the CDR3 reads CASSLSPGTSGLYEQYF. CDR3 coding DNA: TGTGCCAGCAGCTTAAGCCCCGGGACTAGCGGGCTCTACGAGCAGTACTTC. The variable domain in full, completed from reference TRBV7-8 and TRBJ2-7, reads GAGVSQSPRYKVAKRGQDVALRCDPISGHVSLFWYQQALGQGPEFLTYFQNEAQLDKSGLPSDRFFAERPEGSVSTLKIQRTQQEDSAVYLCASSLSPGTSGLYEQYFGPGTRLTVT.

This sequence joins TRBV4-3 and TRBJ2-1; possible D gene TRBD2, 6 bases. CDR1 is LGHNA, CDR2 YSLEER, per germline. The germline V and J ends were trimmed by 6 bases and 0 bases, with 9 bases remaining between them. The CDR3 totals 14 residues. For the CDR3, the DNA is TGCGCCAGCAGTGGGGGGTACTCCTACAATGAGCAGTTCTTC. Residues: CASSGGYSYNEQFF.

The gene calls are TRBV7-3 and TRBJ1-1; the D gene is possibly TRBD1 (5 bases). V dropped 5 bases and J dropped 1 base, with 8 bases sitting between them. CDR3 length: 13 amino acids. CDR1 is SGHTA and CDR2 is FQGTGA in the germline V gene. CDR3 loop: CASSRDWNTEAFF. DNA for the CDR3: TGTGCCAGCAGCCGGGACTGGAACACTGAAGCTTTCTTT.

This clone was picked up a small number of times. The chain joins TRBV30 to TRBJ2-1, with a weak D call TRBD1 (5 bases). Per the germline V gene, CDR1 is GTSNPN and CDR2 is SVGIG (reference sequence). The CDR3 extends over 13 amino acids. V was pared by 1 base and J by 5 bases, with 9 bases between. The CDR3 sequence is CAWSGGHNNEQFF. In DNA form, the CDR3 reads TGTGCCTGGAGTGGAGGACACAACAATGAGCAGTTCTTC.

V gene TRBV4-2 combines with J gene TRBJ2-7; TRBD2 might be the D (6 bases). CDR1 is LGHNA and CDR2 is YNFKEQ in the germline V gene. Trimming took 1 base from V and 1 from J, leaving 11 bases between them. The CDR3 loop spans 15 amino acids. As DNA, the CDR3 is TGTGCCAGCAGCCAAGGTGGGACTTCTTCCTACGAGCAGTACTTC. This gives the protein CASSQGGTSSYEQYF.

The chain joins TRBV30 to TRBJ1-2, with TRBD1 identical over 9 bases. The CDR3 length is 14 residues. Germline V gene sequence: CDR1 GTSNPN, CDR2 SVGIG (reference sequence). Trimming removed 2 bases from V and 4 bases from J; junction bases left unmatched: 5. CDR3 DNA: TGTGCCTGGAGTACCGGGACAGGGATCTATGGCTACACCTTC. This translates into CAWSTGTGIYGYTF.

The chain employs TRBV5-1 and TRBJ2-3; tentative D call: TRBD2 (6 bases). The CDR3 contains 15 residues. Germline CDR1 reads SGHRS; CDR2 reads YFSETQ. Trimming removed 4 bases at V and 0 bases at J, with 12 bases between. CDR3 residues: CASSAYGTSTDTQYF. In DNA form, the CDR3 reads TGCGCCAGCAGCGCCTACGGGACTAGCACAGATACGCAGTATTTT.

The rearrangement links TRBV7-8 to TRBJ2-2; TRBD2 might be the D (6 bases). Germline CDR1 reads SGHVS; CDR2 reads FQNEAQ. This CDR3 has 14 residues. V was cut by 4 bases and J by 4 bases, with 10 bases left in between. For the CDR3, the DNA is TGTGCCAGCAGCTCCCGGGAGACCACCGGGGAGCTGTTTTTT. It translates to CASSSRETTGELFF.

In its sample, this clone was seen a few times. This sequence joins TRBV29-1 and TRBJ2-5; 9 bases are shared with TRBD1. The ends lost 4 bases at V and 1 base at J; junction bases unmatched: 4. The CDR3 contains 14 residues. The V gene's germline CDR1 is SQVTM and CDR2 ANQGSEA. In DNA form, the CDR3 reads TGCAGCGTTGGGGGACAGGGAGGCCAAGAGACCCAGTACTTC. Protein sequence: CSVGGQGGQETQYF.

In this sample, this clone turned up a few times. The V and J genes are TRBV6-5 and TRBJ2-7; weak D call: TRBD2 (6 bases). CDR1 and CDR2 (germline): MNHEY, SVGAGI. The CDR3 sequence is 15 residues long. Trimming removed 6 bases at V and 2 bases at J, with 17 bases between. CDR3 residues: CASRPGTDSTYEQYF. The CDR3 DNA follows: TGTGCCAGCAGACCGGGGACTGATTCGACCTACGAGCAGTACTTC.

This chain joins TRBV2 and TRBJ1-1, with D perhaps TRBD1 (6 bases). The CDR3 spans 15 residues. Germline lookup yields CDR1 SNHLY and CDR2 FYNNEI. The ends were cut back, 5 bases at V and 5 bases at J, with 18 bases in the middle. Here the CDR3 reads CASSKTLTGITEAFF. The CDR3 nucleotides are TGTGCCAGCAGTAAGACACTCACAGGGATTACTGAAGCTTTCTTT. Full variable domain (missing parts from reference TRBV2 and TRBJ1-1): EPEVTQTPSHQVTQMGQEVILRCVPISNHLYFYWYRQILGQKVEFLVSFYNNEISEKSEIFDDQFSVERPDGSNFTLKIRSTKLEDSAMYFCASSKTLTGITEAFFGQGTRLTVV.

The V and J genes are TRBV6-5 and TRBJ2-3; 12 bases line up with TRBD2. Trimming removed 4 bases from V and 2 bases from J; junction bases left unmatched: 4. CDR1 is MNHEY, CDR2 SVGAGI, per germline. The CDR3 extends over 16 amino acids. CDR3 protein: CASSSRTSGITDTQYF. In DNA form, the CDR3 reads TGTGCCAGCAGTTCGCGGACTAGCGGGATCACAGATACGCAGTATTTT.

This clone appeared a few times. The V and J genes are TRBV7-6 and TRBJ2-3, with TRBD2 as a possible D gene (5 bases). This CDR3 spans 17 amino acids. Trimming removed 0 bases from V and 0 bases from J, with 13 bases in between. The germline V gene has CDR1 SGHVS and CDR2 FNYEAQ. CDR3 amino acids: CASSLARLAASTDTQYF. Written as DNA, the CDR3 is TGTGCCAGCAGCTTAGCGCGTCTAGCAGCTAGCACAGATACGCAGTATTTT.

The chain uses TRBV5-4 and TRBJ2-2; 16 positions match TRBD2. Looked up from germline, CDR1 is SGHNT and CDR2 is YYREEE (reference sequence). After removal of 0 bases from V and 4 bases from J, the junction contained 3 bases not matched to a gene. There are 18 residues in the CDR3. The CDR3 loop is CASSLVGTSGRATGELFF. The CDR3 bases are TGTGCCAGCAGCTTGGTGGGGACTAGCGGGAGGGCCACCGGGGAGCTGTTTTTT.

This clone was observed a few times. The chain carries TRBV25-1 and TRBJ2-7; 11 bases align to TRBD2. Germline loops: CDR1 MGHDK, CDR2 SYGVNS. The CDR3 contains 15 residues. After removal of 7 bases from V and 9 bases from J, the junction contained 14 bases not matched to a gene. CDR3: CASTPWGLADLPQYF. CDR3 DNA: TGTGCCAGCACTCCTTGGGGACTAGCGGACCTACCGCAGTACTTC.

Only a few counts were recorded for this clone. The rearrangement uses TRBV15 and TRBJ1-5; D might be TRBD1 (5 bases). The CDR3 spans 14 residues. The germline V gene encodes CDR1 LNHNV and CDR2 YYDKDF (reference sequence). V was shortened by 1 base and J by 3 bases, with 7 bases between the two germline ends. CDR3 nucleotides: TGTGCCACCAGCAGAGGACAGAACAATCAGCCCCAGCATTTT. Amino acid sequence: CATSRGQNNQPQHF.

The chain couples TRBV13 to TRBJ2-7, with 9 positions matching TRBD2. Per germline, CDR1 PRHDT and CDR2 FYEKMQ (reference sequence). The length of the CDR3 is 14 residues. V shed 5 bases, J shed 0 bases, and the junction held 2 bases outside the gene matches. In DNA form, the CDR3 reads TGTGCCAGCAGCCGACTAGCGGACTCCTACGAGCAGTACTTC. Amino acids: CASSRLADSYEQYF.